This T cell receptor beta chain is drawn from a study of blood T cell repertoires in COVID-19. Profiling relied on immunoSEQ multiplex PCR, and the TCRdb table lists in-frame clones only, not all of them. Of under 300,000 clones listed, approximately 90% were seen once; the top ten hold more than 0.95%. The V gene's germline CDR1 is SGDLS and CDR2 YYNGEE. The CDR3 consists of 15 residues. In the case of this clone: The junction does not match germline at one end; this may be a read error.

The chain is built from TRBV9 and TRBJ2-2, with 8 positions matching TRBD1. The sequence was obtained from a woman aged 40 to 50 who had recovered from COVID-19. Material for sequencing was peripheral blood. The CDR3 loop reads CASTVGTGNTGELFF. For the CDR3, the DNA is TGTGCCAGCACCGTAGGGACAGGGAACACCGGGGAGCTGTTTTTT.